A single sample gave rise to the 5 T cell receptor beta chains below, sequenced in a study of graft-versus-host responses after intestinal transplantation. The antigens for these receptors are not known. Using immunoSEQ multiplex PCR, the repertoire was profiled, and TCRdb retains in-frame clones only, with some absent. The sample consists of tens of thousands of clones, around 96% of them appearing once. Sequencing used unstimulated CD8+ T cells sorted from spleen or lymph node cells, obtained before transplant. The receptors shown here come from a human donor who was the organ donor for an intestinal transplant.

The chain combines TRBV6-1 with TRBJ1-6; weak D call: TRBD1 (5 bases). The CDR3 loop spans 18 amino acids. CDR1 and CDR2 from the germline V gene are MNHNS and SASEGT. Trimming removed 2 bases at V and 1 base at J, with 15 bases between. The CDR3 DNA reads TGTGCCAGCAGTGAAATCCCCGGAGGGGTTTCCTATAATTCACCCCTCCACTTT. Translating it yields CASSEIPGGVSYNSPLHF.

The V call is TRBV2, the J call TRBJ2-5; the D gene is possibly TRBD1 (6 bases). The DNA end lines up better with TRBJ2-7; the J call may be wrong. This CDR3 is built from 12 residues. Per the germline V gene, CDR1 is SNHLY and CDR2 is FYNNEI. As DNA, the CDR3 is TGTGCCAGCAGTGTTGCAGGGGACGAGCAGTACTTC. Protein: CASSVAGDEQYF.

CDR3 protein: CASSDRDSNQPQHF. The DNA for the CDR3 is TGTGCCAGCAGTGACAGGGATAGCAATCAGCCCCAGCATTTT. V and J are TRBV2 and TRBJ1-5; TRBD1 might be the D (5 bases). Germline V gene lookup returns CDR1 SNHLY and CDR2 FYNNEI. Trimming removed 3 bases at V and 0 bases at J, with 6 bases between. The CDR3 is 14 amino acids. The full variable domain, in which reference TRBV2 and TRBJ1-5 provide the parts outside the CDR3, is EPEVTQTPSHQVTQMGQEVILRCVPISNHLYFYWYRQILGQKVEFLVSFYNNEISEKSEIFDDQFSVERPDGSNFTLKIRSTKLEDSAMYFCASSDRDSNQPQHFGDGTRLSIL.

This clone occurred a few times. CDR3 sequence: CASSFSLGGTTGYEQYF. CDR3 nucleotides: TGTGCCAGCAGCTTTAGCCTAGGGGGGACTACCGGCTACGAGCAGTACTTC. The chain employs TRBV7-2 and TRBJ2-7, with D perhaps matching TRBD2 (7 bases). V was cut by 3 bases and J by 3 bases, with 21 bases left in between. CDR1 SGHTA and CDR2 FQGNSA come from the germline V gene. This CDR3 region has 17 residues.

This chain links TRBV19 with TRBJ1-5; 7 positions agree with TRBD1. This CDR3 has 14 residues. Germline trimming cut 7 bases from V and 5 bases from J; bases unmatched to any gene: 8. Germline values: CDR1 LNHDA, CDR2 SQIVND (reference sequence). For the CDR3, the DNA is TGTGCCAGTACCGTCGGGACAGTGTATCAGCCCCAGCATTTT. Translating gives CASTVGTVYQPQHF.